Reported below is one TCR beta chain. No antigen is known for it. The sample is drawn from a study of cytomegalovirus exposure and HLA in healthy donors. General study results and limits: As was reported, the classifier diagnosed cytomegalovirus status with high specificity and sensitivity. One later analysis reportedly identified an Asian-associated ancestry cluster that showed fewer N-insertions than the roughly 720-donor mean.

PCR primers comprised 60 Vbeta and 13 Jbeta primers. Some clones are missing from TCRdb's copy, which holds only in-frame ones; the method was immunoSEQ multiplex PCR. The table records over 150,000 clones, roughly 80% of them present only once. This CDR3 is 14 amino acids long. Germline CDR1 and CDR2: LNHNV and YYDKDF (reference sequence). V dropped 5 bases and J dropped 5; count of bases not matched to a gene: 6. The chain recombines TRBV15 with TRBJ2-7, with 10 positions matching TRBD2. This clonotype was obtained from a man between 18 and 35 years old in good health and CMV-seronegative. Sequencing used PBMCs. The DNA of the CDR3 is TGTGCCACCAGCGGTAGAGCGGGAGGGAACGAGCAGTACTTC. Protein product: CATSGRAGGNEQYF.